The source of this T cell receptor (beta chain) is a study of T cell changes during pregnancy in multiple sclerosis (dated by TCRdb to the late 2010s). Regarding the study in general: Changes in the T cell repertoire over the course of pregnancy were examined in this study in women with multiple sclerosis.

To note about this clone: This clone's antigen is unknown. Base-call qualities are not available, and no considerably larger clone is one nucleotide away.

The method behind the library was the immunoSEQ multiplex PCR assay. Here the immuneACCESS table is served through TCRdb, limited to in-frame sequences with V and J called. Missing clones are a known gap in these copies; in checked studies unresolved V genes cover under half, and the rest lacks a known reason. Recorded for this sample are more than 55,000 clones; roughly 94% of them occurred a single time. The ten largest clones represent over 2% of the sample. From the cysteine up to the phenylalanine, the CDR3 has a length of 17 residues. The kept DNA is CDR3 alone, 51 bases in frame from the first base. The junction shows trimming of 5 bases on V and 0 bases on J, plus 22 bases between the germline ends. Based on the germline V gene (reference sequence), the CDR1 and CDR2 sequences are GTSNPN and SVGIG.

The TCR sequence derives from a female donor with multiple sclerosis, enrolled in a pregnancy study. The sequence is built from TRBV30 and TRBJ2-5; the D region possibly corresponds to TRBD1 (6 bases align). Sequenced here: CD8+ T cells from peripheral blood mononuclear cells, sampled after pregnancy. CDR3 sequence: CAWDDGQRGTYQETQYF. The DNA sequence follows: TGTGCCTGGGACGACGGACAGAGGGGAACCTACCAAGAGACCCAGTACTTC.